Each of the 16 T cell receptor beta chains below was sequenced from the same sample in a study of memory CD4+ T cells and cytomegalovirus serostatus. Profiling relied on immunoSEQ multiplex PCR, and the TCRdb table lists in-frame clones only, not all of them. The repertoire holds about 45,000 clones, roughly 80% seen once, with 0.94% in the top ten. The sort gate was single viable CD3+CD4+CD8-CD45RO+ cells for memory CD4+ T cells. The sample was memory CD4+ T cells from blood. These receptor sequences come from an adult in good health and CMV-seronegative.

The chain joins TRBV29-1 to TRBJ2-7; perhaps TRBD1 as D (6 bases). This CDR3 is built from 12 residues. V lost 3 bases and J 5 bases, leaving 11 bases between the germline ends. Looked up from germline, CDR1 is SQVTM and CDR2 is ANQGSEA. The CDR3 DNA is TGCAGCGTTGAGGGGGCGCTTCACGAGCAGTACTTC. This encodes CSVEGALHEQYF.

CDR3 DNA sequence: TGTGCCACCAGCAGAGATAACAGGGGAACCTACGAGCAGTACTTC. Protein product: CATSRDNRGTYEQYF. V is TRBV15 and J is TRBJ2-7; 7 nucleotides align to TRBD1. The germline gives CDR1 LNHNV, CDR2 YYDKDF (reference sequence). The V segment lost 0 bases and the J segment 2 bases; nucleotides outside the gene matches: 4. This CDR3 comprises 15 residues.

The V and J genes are TRBV5-1 and TRBJ2-5; TRBD2 agrees at 10 bases. Losses at the gene ends were 0 bases for V and 8 bases for J; bases not matched to a gene: 4. This CDR3 is built from 14 residues. Germline assignment: CDR1 SGHRS and CDR2 YFSETQ. The CDR3 here is CASSLGAGGPTQYF. The DNA for the CDR3 is TGCGCCAGCAGCTTGGGAGCGGGGGGGCCTACCCAGTACTTC.

The rearrangement joins TRBV27 to TRBJ2-5, with D uncertain. The DNA end lines up better with TRBJ2-7; the J call may be wrong. The CDR3 loop spans 13 amino acids. The germline CDR1 and CDR2 sequences are MNHEY and SMNVEV (reference sequence). CDR3 nucleotides: TGTGCCAGCAGTTTTTGGGATGGCTACGAGCAGTACTTC. It specifies CASSFWDGYEQYF.

The chain combines TRBV7-9 with TRBJ2-1; TRBD2 aligns across 9 bases. Trimming took 1 base from V and 9 from J; bases not matched to a gene: 7. Germline V CDR1 and CDR2: SEHNR, FQNEAQ (reference sequence). This CDR3 spans 15 amino acids. The CDR3 DNA follows: TGTGCCAGCAGCTTAGTCCTAGCGGGGCGCAGTGAGCAGTTCTTC. It is translated as CASSLVLAGRSEQFF.

The genes are TRBV18 and TRBJ2-7, with TRBD1 matching over 7 bases. The J segment lost 3 bases and the V segment lost 5 bases, leaving 4 bases of the junction unmatched. This CDR3 has 13 residues. CDR1 and CDR2 from the germline V gene are KGHSH and LQKENI. In DNA, the CDR3 is TGTGCCAGCTCATCCGGGACAGACTACGAGCAGTACTTC. This sequence encodes CASSSGTDYEQYF.

Within the sample, this clone is medium-sized. The gene calls are TRBV5-1 and TRBJ2-7, with D unclear. The V end was cut by 5 bases, the J end by 0 bases, with 6 bases between. CDR1 and CDR2 (germline): SGHRS, YFSETQ. This CDR3 is 12 amino acids long. The CDR3: CASRKGSYEQYF. The DNA of the CDR3 is TGCGCCAGCAGAAAGGGCTCCTACGAGCAGTACTTC.

This clone has more than one count but fewer than ten. J is TRBJ2-2 and V is TRBV27; the D gene is possibly TRBD1 (5 bases). CDR3 length: 14 residues. Germline CDR1 is MNHEY and CDR2 is SMNVEV (reference sequence). V shed 6 bases and J shed 0 bases, with 8 bases lying between them. The CDR3 nucleotides are TGTGCCAGCAGGAGACAGTCGAACACCGGGGAGCTGTTTTTT. Translated, it gives CASRRQSNTGELFF.

The rearrangement uses TRBV27 and TRBJ2-2; no firm D call. V gave up 6 bases and J gave up 6 bases, with 17 bases separating them. Germline V lookup: CDR1 MNHEY, CDR2 SMNVEV (reference sequence). This CDR3 has 15 residues. The CDR3 sequence: CASRPGGSGAGELFF. The CDR3, as DNA: TGTGCCAGCAGGCCGGGCGGTTCTGGAGCCGGGGAGCTGTTTTTT.

The chain links TRBV10-3 to TRBJ1-5; unclear D gene. The CDR3 is 14 amino acids. V dropped 6 bases and J dropped 6 bases, with 15 bases sitting between them. Germline V gene lookup returns CDR1 ENHRY and CDR2 SYGVKD. DNA for the CDR3: TGTGCCATCAGGGCGGGGATGGAGAGTCAGCCCCAGCATTTT. Its translation: CAIRAGMESQPQHF.

J is TRBJ2-3 and V is TRBV5-4; D may match TRBD1 or TRBD2 (6 bases each). V was shortened by 4 bases and J by 0 bases, with 21 bases between the two germline ends. The CDR3 has 18 residues. Per germline, CDR1 SGHNT and CDR2 YYREEE (reference sequence). The DNA for the CDR3 is TGTGCCAGCAGCGGGAAGGGGGGCTCACGGCTCAGCACAGATACGCAGTATTTT. As protein: CASSGKGGSRLSTDTQYF.

This chain uses TRBV7-2 with TRBJ1-2; tentative D call: TRBD1 (6 bases). Trimming cost V 2 bases and J 8 bases, with 15 bases left between them. The CDR3 is made up of 14 amino acids. Germline CDR1 reads SGHTA; CDR2 reads FQGNSA. This chain's CDR3 is CASSLQWDMRGYTF. CDR3 DNA sequence: TGTGCCAGCAGCTTACAATGGGACATGAGAGGCTACACCTTC. The full variable domain, with the rest looked up from reference TRBV7-2 and TRBJ1-2, is GAGVSQSPSNKVTEKGKDVELRCDPISGHTALYWYRQSLGQGLEFLIYFQGNSAPDKSGLPSDRFSAERTGGSVSTLTIQRTQQEDSAVYLCASSLQWDMRGYTFGSGTRLTVV.

The V gene is TRBV5-4, the J gene TRBJ1-2; TRBD1 aligns across 9 bases. Trimming removed 3 bases from V and 7 bases from J; junction bases left unmatched: 7. Germline V gene lookup returns CDR1 SGHNT and CDR2 YYREEE (reference sequence). The CDR3 loop spans 14 amino acids. The CDR3 loop reads CASSSGQGVGGYTF. In nucleotides, the CDR3 is TGTGCCAGCAGCTCGGGACAGGGAGTTGGTGGCTACACCTTC.

The chain links TRBV5-5 to TRBJ2-5; perhaps D is TRBD1 or TRBD2 (6 bases each). Germline V CDR1 and CDR2: SGHKS, YYEKEE (reference sequence). Trimming removed 5 bases at V and 5 bases at J, with 19 bases between. This CDR3 spans 15 amino acids. This CDR3 reads CASSSTGPRGETQYF. The CDR3 coding sequence is TGTGCCAGCAGTTCGACAGGTCCCCGGGGGGAGACCCAGTACTTC.

V and J are TRBV15 and TRBJ1-3; no clear D. V dropped 1 base and J dropped 6 bases, with 16 bases sitting between them. Germline V CDR1 and CDR2: LNHNV, YYDKDF (reference sequence). This CDR3 has 16 amino acids. The chain's CDR3 is CATSRGLGSGPNTIYF. DNA of the CDR3: TGTGCCACCAGCAGAGGCCTGGGGTCCGGCCCAAACACCATATATTTT.

This clone came up once. The V call is TRBV28, the J call TRBJ1-2; D might be TRBD1 (5 bases). The V and J ends lost 5 bases and 8 bases respectively, with 21 bases between them. CDR3 length equals 15 residues. Germline-derived CDR1 and CDR2 are MDHEN and SYDVKM. As DNA, the CDR3 is TGTGCCAGCAGTCCCCAAATTTTAGGGGCGCGGGGCTACACCTTC. As protein: CASSPQILGARGYTF.